One sample yielded the 21 T cell receptor beta chains listed below, sequenced in a study of OX40 agonist ivuxolimab in advanced cancers. The protocol used for the library was the immunoSEQ multiplex PCR assay. Imported from immuneACCESS, the table was reduced by TCRdb to in-frame sequences with V and J called. These copies leave out some clones; in studies compared against another copy, an unresolved V gene accounts for under half, and the cause of the remainder is not known. The sample data list fewer than 55,000 clones, and 85% to 90% of these were observed just once. The top ten constitute approximately 2% of the sample. Here the sequenced sample was CD4+ or CD8+ T cells sorted from blood, taken in a trial of the OX40 agonist ivuxolimab. Receptor source: an adult with an advanced solid tumor such as melanoma, head and neck, liver or kidney cancer.

The chain combines TRBV28 with TRBJ1-5; TRBD1 is a possible D gene (5 bases). Germline V lookup: CDR1 MDHEN, CDR2 SYDVKM. The CDR3 covers 14 residues. The V and J ends lost 3 bases and 0 bases respectively, with 6 bases between them. The CDR3 region has the DNA TGTGCCAGCAGTTTGGGGGGTAGCAATCAGCCCCAGCATTTT. Amino acid sequence: CASSLGGSNQPQHF.

The chain links TRBV28 to TRBJ2-7; the D gene is possibly TRBD1 (6 bases). CDR3 length: 15 residues. The V and J ends lost 5 bases and 2 bases respectively, with 16 bases between them. Germline-derived CDR1 and CDR2 are MDHEN and SYDVKM. CDR3 nucleotide sequence: TGTGCCAGCAGTCCGCGGACAGTGAAGACCTACGAGCAGTACTTC. This codes for CASSPRTVKTYEQYF.

The chain recombines TRBV5-1 with TRBJ1-1; no clear D gene. V was cut by 2 bases and J by 2 bases, with 7 bases left in between. The CDR3 contains 13 residues. Germline loops: CDR1 SGHRS, CDR2 YFSETQ. CDR3 in DNA: TGCGCCAGCAGCTTCGGTAGCAACACTGAAGCTTTCTTT. Translation: CASSFGSNTEAFF.

A remark on this clone: The same CDR3 also results from other DNA sequences found in this sample. The V and J genes are TRBV5-1 and TRBJ2-3; 8 nucleotides agree with TRBD2. Germline lookup yields CDR1 SGHRS and CDR2 YFSETQ. V shed 0 bases, J shed 1 base, and the junction held 4 bases outside the gene matches. The CDR3 runs to 16 residues. CDR3 amino acids: CASSLGGAGGTDTQYF. The DNA for the CDR3 is TGCGCCAGCAGCTTGGGTGGAGCGGGGGGCACAGATACGCAGTATTTT.

The J gene is TRBJ1-2, the V gene TRBV9; unclear D gene. CDR1 SGDLS and CDR2 YYNGEE come from the germline V gene. V was cut by 4 bases and J by 8 bases, with 18 bases left in between. This CDR3 is built from 14 residues. The CDR3 reads CASSSSAVFGGYTF. In DNA, the CDR3 is TGTGCCAGCAGCTCTAGTGCTGTTTTTGGAGGCTACACCTTC.

The rearrangement links TRBV7-1 to TRBJ2-1; 9 nucleotides line up with TRBD2. TRBV7-1 is identified as an open reading frame with a role that is uncertain. V lost 5 bases and J lost 13; bases outside the gene matches: 12. This CDR3 is built from 14 residues. The CDR3 region is CASSRSTSGEQQFF. The CDR3 DNA is TGTGCCAGCAGCCGCTCGACTAGCGGAGAGCAACAGTTCTTC.

The V gene is TRBV28, the J gene TRBJ2-7; the D gene is possibly TRBD2 (5 bases). This CDR3 has 11 amino acids. The V gene lost 6 bases and the J gene lost 6 bases, with 9 bases spanning the gap. Germline V gives CDR1 MDHEN, CDR2 SYDVKM. CDR3 nucleotides: TGTGCCAGCAGCCTCCGGGGCGAGCAGTACTTC. This codes for CASSLRGEQYF.

This chain uses TRBV27 with TRBJ2-2; 7 positions agree with TRBD2. Trimming removed 5 bases from V and 0 bases from J; junction bases left unmatched: 15. The germline gives CDR1 MNHEY, CDR2 SMNVEV (reference sequence). CDR3 length: 19 amino acids. CDR3 loop: CASSLGIRDYLTNTGELFF. CDR3 sequence (DNA): TGTGCCAGCAGTCTCGGAATACGGGACTACCTTACGAACACCGGGGAGCTGTTTTTT.

This rearrangement joins TRBV5-1 to TRBJ1-4; 10 bases match TRBD1. From germline, CDR1 is SGHRS and CDR2 YFSETQ. CDR3 length: 15 residues. V lost 4 bases and J lost 5; bases outside the gene matches: 5. CDR3: CASSVRQGANEKLFF. CDR3 DNA: TGCGCCAGCAGCGTACGACAGGGGGCGAATGAAAAACTGTTTTTT.

V gene TRBV5-5 combines with J gene TRBJ1-5, with no clear D. The CDR3 extends over 15 amino acids. CDR1 is SGHKS and CDR2 is YYEKEE in the germline V gene (reference sequence). Between the trimmed V and J ends, which lost 0 bases and 1 base, there was a span of 8 bases. The CDR3 region is CASSLDIRSNQPQHF. Written as DNA, the CDR3 is TGTGCCAGCAGCTTGGACATCAGGAGCAATCAGCCCCAGCATTTT.

Only one count was recorded for this clone. This chain uses TRBV5-6 with TRBJ2-5, with 12 bases aligning to TRBD2. Losses at the gene ends were 4 bases for V and 1 base for J; bases not matched to a gene: 5. Germline V gene sequence: CDR1 SGHDT, CDR2 YYEEEE. CDR3 length: 16 residues. The CDR3 spells CASSHRTSGVQETQYF. Written as DNA, the CDR3 is TGTGCCAGCAGCCATAGGACTAGCGGGGTCCAAGAGACCCAGTACTTC.

Of note for this clone: Other nucleotide sequences from this sample produce the same CDR3. The chain has TRBV15 and TRBJ2-7, with a tentative D call TRBD1 (5 bases). V was clipped by 0 bases and J by 0 bases, with 9 bases between them. CDR3 length: 15 amino acids. Germline CDR1 LNHNV, CDR2 YYDKDF (reference sequence). The CDR3 protein is CATSREQGSSYEQYF. The CDR3 DNA is TGTGCCACCAGCAGAGAGCAGGGAAGCTCCTACGAGCAGTACTTC. The complete variable domain, with remaining parts taken from reference TRBV15 and TRBJ2-7, reads DAMVIQNPRYQVTQFGKPVTLSCSQTLNHNVMYWYQQKSSQAPKLLFHYYDKDFNNEADTPDNFQSRRPNTSFCFLDIRSPGLGDTAMYLCATSREQGSSYEQYFGPGTRLTVT.

Here the CDR3 reads CASSVGGNRGQPQHF. CDR3 DNA: TGTGCCAGCAGCGTAGGAGGCAACAGGGGTCAGCCCCAGCATTTT. The chain employs TRBV9 and TRBJ1-5; 7 nucleotides line up with TRBD1. CDR3 length: 15 amino acids. The V and J ends lost 0 bases and 6 bases, in that order; junction bases with no gene match: 6. From germline, CDR1 is SGDLS and CDR2 YYNGEE.

The chain recombines TRBV11-2 with TRBJ2-1; 7 nucleotides match TRBD1. The J segment lost 9 bases and the V segment lost 5 bases, leaving 19 bases of the junction unmatched. This CDR3 spans 17 amino acids. In germline, CDR1 is SGHAT, CDR2 FQNNGV. The CDR3 spells CASSGHSGTASWGEQFF. The CDR3 nucleotides are TGTGCCAGCAGCGGGCACTCCGGGACAGCCTCGTGGGGTGAGCAGTTCTTC.

The chain employs TRBV6-5 and TRBJ2-1; 11 bases match TRBD2. V was pared by 6 bases and J by 3 bases, with 4 bases of the junction left unmatched. The CDR3 runs to 15 residues. Germline V gene data show CDR1 as MNHEY and CDR2 as SVGAGI. Here the CDR3 reads CASRLAGGHYNEQFF. As DNA, the CDR3 is TGTGCCAGCAGGTTAGCGGGAGGGCACTACAATGAGCAGTTCTTC.

V gene TRBV2 combines with J gene TRBJ2-2; D is undetermined. CDR1 and CDR2 from the germline V gene are SNHLY and FYNNEI. Deletions cut 5 bases from V and 2 bases from J, with 6 bases between. The CDR3 length is 13 residues. Here the CDR3 DNA reads TGTGCCAGCAGTAATGAAAACACCGGGGAGCTGTTTTTT. Amino acids: CASSNENTGELFF.

The chain recombines TRBV7-9 with TRBJ2-2, with TRBD2 matching 8 bases. Germline V gene sequence: CDR1 SEHNR, CDR2 FQNEAQ (reference sequence). The V segment lost 0 bases and the J segment 4 bases; nucleotides outside the gene matches: 7. The CDR3 loop spans 17 amino acids. The CDR3 loop is CASSLAGGGRSTGELFF. CDR3 coding DNA: TGTGCCAGCAGCTTAGCCGGCGGGGGGCGGAGCACCGGGGAGCTGTTTTTT.

The V gene is TRBV6-5, the J gene TRBJ2-3, with a weak D call TRBD2 (6 bases). There are 15 residues in the CDR3. V was pared by 6 bases and J by 2 bases, with 15 bases between. Germline assignment: CDR1 MNHEY and CDR2 SVGAGI. The CDR3 spells CASSPGGTSTDTQYF. The CDR3 region has the DNA TGTGCCAGCAGCCCCGGAGGGACCTCCACAGATACGCAGTATTTT.

This chain connects TRBV6-1 to TRBJ2-3; D may be TRBD1 (6 bases). Trimming removed 6 bases from V and 0 bases from J, with 13 bases in between. Germline V gene lookup returns CDR1 MNHNS and CDR2 SASEGT. The CDR3 has 15 residues. The CDR3 here is CASRPGQTSTDTQYF. DNA for the CDR3: TGTGCCAGCAGACCAGGACAGACTAGCACAGATACGCAGTATTTT.

This chain connects TRBV5-8 to TRBJ1-5, with D unclear. The CDR3 covers 16 residues. Trimming stripped 0 bases from V and 1 base from J, with 11 bases between. Germline assignment: CDR1 SGHTS and CDR2 YDEGEE. The CDR3 DNA reads TGTGCCAGCAGCTTGGGAGGCAGATTAAGCAATCAGCCCCAGCATTTT. Translation gives CASSLGGRLSNQPQHF.

J is TRBJ2-3 and V is TRBV9, with D unresolved. Germline CDR1 and CDR2: SGDLS and YYNGEE. This CDR3 region has 17 residues. V was clipped by 1 base and J by 0 bases, with 15 bases between them. The CDR3 bases are TGTGCCAGCAGCGTAATCGGGCGGTCCCCTAGCACAGATACGCAGTATTTT. Its translation is CASSVIGRSPSTDTQYF.